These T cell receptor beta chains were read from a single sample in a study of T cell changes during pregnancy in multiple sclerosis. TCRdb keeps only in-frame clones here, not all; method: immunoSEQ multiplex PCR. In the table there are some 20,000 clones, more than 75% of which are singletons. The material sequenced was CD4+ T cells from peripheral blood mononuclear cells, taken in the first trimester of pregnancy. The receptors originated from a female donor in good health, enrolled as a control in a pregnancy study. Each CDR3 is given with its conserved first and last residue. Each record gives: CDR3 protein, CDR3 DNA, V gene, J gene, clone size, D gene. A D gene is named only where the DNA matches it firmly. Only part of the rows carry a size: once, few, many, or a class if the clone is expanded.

CDR3: CASSQEGTAGNTIYF
DNA: TGCGCCAGCAGCCAAGAGGGGACAGCTGGAAACACCATATATTTT
V: TRBV4-1
J: TRBJ1-3
size: .
D: TRBD1

CDR3: CASSVAGLAGLNTGELFF
DNA: TGTGCCAGCAGCGTAGCAGGGCTAGCGGGATTGAACACCGGGGAGCTGTTTTTT
V: TRBV9
J: TRBJ2-2
size: .
D: TRBD2

CDR3: CASTQDRVRPLHF
DNA: TGTGCCAGCACTCAGGACAGGGTCCGACCCCTCCACTTT
V: TRBV7-2
J: TRBJ1-6
size: .
D: TRBD1

CDR3: CASSLGTGLAKNIQYF
DNA: TGTGCCAGCAGCTTAGGGACAGGTCTAGCCAAAAACATTCAGTACTTC
V: TRBV7-9
J: TRBJ2-4
size: .
D: TRBD1

CDR3: CASRERQGSTDTQYF
DNA: TGTGCCAGCAGGGAACGACAGGGGAGCACAGATACGCAGTATTTT
V: TRBV2
J: TRBJ2-3
size: .
D: TRBD1

CDR3: CASSIRGTYEQYF
DNA: TGTGCCAGTAGTATTAGGGGAACCTACGAGCAGTACTTC
V: TRBV19
J: TRBJ2-7
size: .
D: .

CDR3: CAWSVPGGPGNTIYF
DNA: TGTGCCTGGAGTGTACCGGGGGGACCTGGAAACACCATATATTTT
V: TRBV30
J: TRBJ1-3
size: .
D: .

CDR3: CASSLAGQNYGYTF
DNA: TGTGCCAGCAGCTTAGCTGGGCAGAACTATGGCTACACCTTC
V: TRBV7-2
J: TRBJ1-2
size: .
D: .

CDR3: CASSEGAAQGEQYF
DNA: TGTGCCAGCAGCGAGGGGGCGGCCCAAGGGGAGCAGTACTTC
V: TRBV9
J: TRBJ2-7
size: .
D: TRBD1

CDR3: CASSVNAGAGANVLTF
DNA: TGTGCCAGCAGCGTAAATGCGGGGGCTGGGGCCAACGTCCTGACTTTC
V: TRBV9
J: TRBJ2-6
size: .
D: TRBD2

CDR3: CASSLGGGGAYEQYF
DNA: TGTGCCAGCAGCTTAGGAGGCGGGGGGGCCTACGAGCAGTACTTC
V: TRBV7-2
J: TRBJ2-7
size: .
D: TRBD2

CDR3: CASSPLFPRGDGYGYTF
DNA: TGTGCCAGCAGCCCGTTGTTCCCCAGGGGAGACGGCTATGGCTACACCTTC
V: TRBV14
J: TRBJ1-2
size: .
D: .

CDR3: CASSSLGTSVYEQYF
DNA: TGTGCCAGCAGTTCCCTTGGGACTAGCGTCTACGAGCAGTACTTC
V: TRBV6-5
J: TRBJ2-7
size: .
D: TRBD2

CDR3: CAISESTGGEGGYTF
DNA: TGTGCCATCAGTGAGTCGACGGGGGGCGAGGGTGGCTACACCTTC
V: TRBV10-3
J: TRBJ1-2
size: .
D: .

CDR3: CASSLDRVSNQPQHF
DNA: TGTGCCAGCAGTTTAGACAGGGTTAGCAATCAGCCCCAGCATTTT
V: TRBV27
J: TRBJ1-5
size: .
D: TRBD1

CDR3: CATRIRDRVFDEQYF
DNA: TGTGCCACCAGAATCCGGGACAGGGTTTTTGACGAGCAGTACTTC
V: TRBV25-1
J: TRBJ2-7
size: .
D: TRBD1

CDR3: CATARGRFNEKLFF
DNA: TGTGCCACAGCCCGAGGCCGATTTAATGAAAAACTGTTTTTT
V: TRBV6-1
J: TRBJ1-4
size: .
D: .

CDR3: CASRSLAGDRAIQYF
DNA: TGTGCCAGCAGGTCACTAGCGGGGGACAGGGCCATTCAGTACTTC
V: TRBV7-2
J: TRBJ2-4
size: once
D: TRBD2

CDR3: CASSRLTGALGYTF
DNA: TGCGCCAGCAGCCGATTGACAGGTGCGCTTGGCTACACCTTC
V: TRBV4-1
J: TRBJ1-2
size: .
D: .

CDR3: CASSSIGGSRYEQYF
DNA: TGTGCCAGCAGCTCTATAGGCGGGAGCCGCTACGAGCAGTACTTC
V: TRBV21-1
J: TRBJ2-7
size: .
D: .

CDR3: CASSLAPSNTEAFF
DNA: TGTGCCAGCAGCTTAGCCCCATCGAACACTGAAGCTTTCTTT
V: TRBV11-2
J: TRBJ1-1
size: .
D: .

CDR3: CASTGLAGVSGELFF
DNA: TGTGCCAGCACCGGACTAGCGGGGGTGAGCGGGGAGCTGTTTTTT
V: TRBV6-5
J: TRBJ2-2
size: .
D: TRBD2

CDR3: CASSTLAGARRGNQPQHF
DNA: TGTGCCAGTAGTACCCTAGCCGGGGCCCGGAGGGGCAATCAGCCCCAGCATTTT
V: TRBV19
J: TRBJ1-5
size: .
D: .

CDR3: CASSSNRENTEAFF
DNA: TGTGCCAGCAGCTCAAACAGGGAGAACACTGAAGCTTTCTTT
V: TRBV7-9
J: TRBJ1-1
size: .
D: .

CDR3: CAISESQGPRDEAFF
DNA: TGTGCCATCAGTGAATCACAGGGCCCTCGGGATGAAGCTTTCTTT
V: TRBV10-3
J: TRBJ1-1
size: .
D: .

CDR3: CASSVGTGGADSYGYTF
DNA: TGTGCCAGCAGCGTAGGGACAGGGGGCGCGGATTCCTATGGCTACACCTTC
V: TRBV9
J: TRBJ1-2
size: .
D: TRBD1

CDR3: CASSRKLATSTDTQYF
DNA: TGCGCCAGCAGCCGAAAACTAGCGACTAGCACAGATACGCAGTATTTT
V: TRBV4-1
J: TRBJ2-3
size: .
D: TRBD2

CDR3: CASSLDGRAYNEQFF
DNA: TGTGCCAGCAGCTTGGACGGGAGAGCCTACAATGAGCAGTTCTTC
V: TRBV5-4
J: TRBJ2-1
size: .
D: .

CDR3: CASRPGQGSGYTF
DNA: TGTGCCAGTAGACCGGGACAGGGGTCTGGCTACACCTTC
V: TRBV19
J: TRBJ1-2
size: .
D: TRBD1

CDR3: CASSKRGKQETQYF
DNA: TGTGCCAGCAGCAAAAGAGGAAAACAAGAGACCCAGTACTTC
V: TRBV21-1
J: TRBJ2-5
size: once
D: .

CDR3: CASSFEGGYNEQFF
DNA: TGTGCCAGCAGCTTCGAAGGAGGCTACAATGAGCAGTTCTTC
V: TRBV5-5
J: TRBJ2-1
size: .
D: .

CDR3: CASHHLRSPEAFF
DNA: TGCGCGTCCCATCACCTCAGGTCACCCGAAGCTTTCTTT
V: TRBV5-1
J: TRBJ1-1
size: .
D: .

CDR3: CASSSKSTDTQYF
DNA: TGTGCCAGCAGCTCCAAAAGCACAGATACGCAGTATTTT
V: TRBV7-9
J: TRBJ2-3
size: .
D: .

CDR3: CASSYTTGAGNTIYF
DNA: TGTGCCAGCAGTTATACGACAGGGGCTGGAAACACCATATATTTT
V: TRBV6-5
J: TRBJ1-3
size: .
D: TRBD1

CDR3: CASSPASGQETQYF
DNA: TGTGCCAGCTCACCGGCTAGCGGACAAGAGACCCAGTACTTC
V: TRBV18
J: TRBJ2-5
size: .
D: TRBD2

CDR3: CATSRSGGTTYNEQFF
DNA: TGTGCCACCAGCAGGTCTGGGGGGACTACTTACAATGAGCAGTTCTTC
V: TRBV15
J: TRBJ2-1
size: .
D: TRBD2

CDR3: CATSRDTSQGTQYF
DNA: TGTGCCACCAGCAGAGATACTTCCCAGGGTACGCAGTATTTT
V: TRBV15
J: TRBJ2-3
size: .
D: .

CDR3: CASSAPGTRQETQYF
DNA: TGTGCCAGCAGTGCTCCCGGGACTAGACAAGAGACCCAGTACTTC
V: TRBV25-1
J: TRBJ2-5
size: .
D: TRBD2

CDR3: CASSAGVREKLFF
DNA: TGTGCCAGCAGTGCCGGGGTTCGAGAAAAACTGTTTTTT
V: TRBV2
J: TRBJ1-4
size: .
D: .

CDR3: CASSPDGLRPQHF
DNA: TGTGCCAGCAGTCCGGACGGACTCAGGCCCCAGCATTTT
V: TRBV7-9
J: TRBJ1-5
size: .
D: .